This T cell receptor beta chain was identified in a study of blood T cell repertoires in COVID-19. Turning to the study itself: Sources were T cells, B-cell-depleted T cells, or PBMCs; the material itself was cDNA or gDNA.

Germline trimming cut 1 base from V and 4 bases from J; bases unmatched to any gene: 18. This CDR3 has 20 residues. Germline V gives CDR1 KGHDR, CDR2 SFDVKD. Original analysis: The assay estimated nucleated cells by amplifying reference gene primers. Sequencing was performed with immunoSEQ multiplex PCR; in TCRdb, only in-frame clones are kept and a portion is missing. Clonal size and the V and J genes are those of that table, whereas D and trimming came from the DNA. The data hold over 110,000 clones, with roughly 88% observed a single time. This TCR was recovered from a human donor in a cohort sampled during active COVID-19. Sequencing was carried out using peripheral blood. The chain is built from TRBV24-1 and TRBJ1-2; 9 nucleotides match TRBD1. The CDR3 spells CATSDFGLGTGTLESYGYTF. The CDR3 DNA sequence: TGTGCCACCAGTGATTTTGGGTTAGGGACAGGGACCTTAGAGAGCTATGGCTACACCTTC.